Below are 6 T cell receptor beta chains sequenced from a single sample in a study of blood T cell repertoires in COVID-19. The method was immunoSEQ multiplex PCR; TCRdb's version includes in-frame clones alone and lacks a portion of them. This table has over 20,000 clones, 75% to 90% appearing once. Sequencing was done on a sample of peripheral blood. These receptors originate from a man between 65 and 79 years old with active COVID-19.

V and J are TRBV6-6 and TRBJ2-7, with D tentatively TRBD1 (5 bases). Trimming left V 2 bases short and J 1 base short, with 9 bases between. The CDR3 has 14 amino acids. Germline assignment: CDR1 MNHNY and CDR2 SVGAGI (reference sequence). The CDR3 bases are TGTGCCAGCAGTTACGTTACAGGTTCCTACGAGCAGTACTTC. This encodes CASSYVTGSYEQYF.

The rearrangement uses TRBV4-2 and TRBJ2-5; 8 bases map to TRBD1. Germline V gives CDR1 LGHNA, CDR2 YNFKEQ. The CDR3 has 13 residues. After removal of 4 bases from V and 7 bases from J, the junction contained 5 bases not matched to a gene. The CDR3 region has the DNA TGTGCCAGCAGCCTGACAGGGGCGGGGACCCAGTACTTC. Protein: CASSLTGAGTQYF.

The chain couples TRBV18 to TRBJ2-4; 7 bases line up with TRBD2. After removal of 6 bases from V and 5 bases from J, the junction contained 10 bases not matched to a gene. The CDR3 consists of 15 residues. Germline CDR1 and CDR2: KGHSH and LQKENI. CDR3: CASSLWGRAENIQYF. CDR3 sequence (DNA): TGTGCCAGCTCCCTATGGGGGAGGGCGGAAAACATTCAGTACTTC.

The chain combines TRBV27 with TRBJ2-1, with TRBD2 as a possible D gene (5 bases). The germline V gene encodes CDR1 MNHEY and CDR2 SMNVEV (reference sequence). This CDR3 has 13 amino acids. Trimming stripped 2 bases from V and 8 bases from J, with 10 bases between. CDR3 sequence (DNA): TGTGCCAGCAGTTTACGACGGGGTCATGAGCAGTTCTTC. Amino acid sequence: CASSLRRGHEQFF.

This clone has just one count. The CDR3 coding sequence is TGTGCCAGCAAGGAGGACAGGGGTTTACAAGAGACCCAGTACTTC. Protein: CASKEDRGLQETQYF. The chain uses TRBV2 and TRBJ2-5; 9 bases fit TRBD1. The CDR3 loop spans 15 amino acids. Germline V gene sequence: CDR1 SNHLY, CDR2 FYNNEI. With 7 bases clipped from V and 2 bases from J, the junction kept 8 bases outside the gene matches. Drawing the rest from reference TRBV2 and TRBJ2-5, the complete variable domain is EPEVTQTPSHQVTQMGQEVILRCVPISNHLYFYWYRQILGQKVEFLVSFYNNEISEKSEIFDDQFSVERPDGSNFTLKIRSTKLEDSAMYFCASKEDRGLQETQYFGPGTRLLVL.

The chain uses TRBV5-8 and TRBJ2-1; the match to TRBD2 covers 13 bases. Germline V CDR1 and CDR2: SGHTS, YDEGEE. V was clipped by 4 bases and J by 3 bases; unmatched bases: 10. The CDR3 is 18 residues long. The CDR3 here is CASSLLGLAGALYNEQFF. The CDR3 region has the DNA TGTGCCAGCAGCCTCCTAGGACTAGCGGGAGCACTCTACAATGAGCAGTTCTTC.